The entry that follows covers one T cell receptor (beta chain) sequence. The data were obtained in a study of CD8 T cells in Susac syndrome. The wider study: Among the Susac syndrome patients who underwent sequencing, about six had clinically active disease, while roughly eight of them were in remission. The Susac syndrome patients were therapy-naive, on corticosteroids, or on intravenous immunoglobulin alone at blood draw.

Random hexamers were used to reverse transcribe the RNA input (about 0.5 to 1 ug). Amplification of TCR beta CDR3 across 54 Vbeta and 13 Jbeta was performed with immunoSEQ multiplex PCR. Via MiXCR, TCRdb re-called the immunoSEQ multiplex PCR reads, giving one row per CDR3 protein. The sample has roughly 190,000 distinct CDR3 sequences; more than 85% are singletons. From germline, CDR1 is MNHEY and CDR2 SMNVEV (reference sequence). This CDR3 has 16 residues. J was trimmed by 0 bases and V by 3 bases; bases with no gene match: 3. FACS enriched CD8+ TEMRA cells, while bulk CD8+ and CD4+ were negatively isolated.

The source is a human donor with Susac syndrome. The V gene is TRBV27, the J gene TRBJ2-1, with 9 bases identical to TRBD2. Material for sequencing was CD8+ T cells from PBMCs. CDR3 sequence: CASSLASGDSYNEQFF. In DNA, the CDR3 is TGTGCCAGCAGTTTGGCTAGCGGGGACTCCTACAATGAGCAGTTCTTC.